This T cell receptor (beta chain) was captured by sequencing in a study of T cells in localized non-small cell lung cancer. CDR3 size: 15 residues. The germline V gene encodes CDR1 SEHNR and CDR2 FQNEAQ (reference sequence). V shed 5 bases, J shed 4 bases, and the junction held 10 bases outside the gene matches. Repertoires were generated with immunoSEQ multiplex PCR, while TCRdb's copy carries only in-frame clones and drops some. The profile shows about 15,000 clones, 90% of them singletons. Sequencing used peripheral blood mononuclear cells, obtained before any cancer treatment. The TCR sequence derives from a woman aged 35 to 70 with stage III lung adenocarcinoma. J is TRBJ2-7 and V is TRBV7-9; 8 nucleotides line up with TRBD1. This CDR3 is CASSQPGTGGYEQYF. CDR3 coding DNA: TGTGCCAGCAGCCAACCCGGGACAGGCGGGTACGAGCAGTACTTC.